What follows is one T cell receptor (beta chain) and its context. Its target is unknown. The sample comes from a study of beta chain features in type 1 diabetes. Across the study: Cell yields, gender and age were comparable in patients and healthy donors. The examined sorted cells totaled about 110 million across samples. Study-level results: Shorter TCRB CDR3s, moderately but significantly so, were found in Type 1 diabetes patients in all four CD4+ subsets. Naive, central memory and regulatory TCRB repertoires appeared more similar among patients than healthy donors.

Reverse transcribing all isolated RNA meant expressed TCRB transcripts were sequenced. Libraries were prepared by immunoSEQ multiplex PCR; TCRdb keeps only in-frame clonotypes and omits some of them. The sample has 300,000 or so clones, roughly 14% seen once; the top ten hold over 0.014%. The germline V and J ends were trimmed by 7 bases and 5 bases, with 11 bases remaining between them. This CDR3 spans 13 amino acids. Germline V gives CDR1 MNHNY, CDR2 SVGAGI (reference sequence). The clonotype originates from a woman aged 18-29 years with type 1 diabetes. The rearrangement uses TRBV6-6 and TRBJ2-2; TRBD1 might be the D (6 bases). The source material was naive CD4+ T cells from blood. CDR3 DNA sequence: TGTGCCAGCAAGGGACACCGAACCGGGGAGCTGTTTTTT. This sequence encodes CASKGHRTGELFF.